This T cell receptor beta chain was recovered during a study of neoadjuvant anti-PD-1 for oral cavity cancer. Study-wide background: Around day 43, patients without progression received a fourth nivolumab dose before surgery.

Findings and caveats of the study: With a few patients per group, TCR findings need larger cohorts.

Patients were newly diagnosed with stage II-IVA oral cavity squamous cell carcinoma without prior systemic or radiation treatment. PBMCs were not maintained or expanded in culture before analysis. The table came from immunoSEQ multiplex PCR; TCRdb's copy has only in-frame clones and leaves some out. This table holds 17,000 or so clones, about 64% found once. The germline CDR1 and CDR2 sequences are GTSNPN and SVGIG (reference sequence). Trimming removed 2 bases from V and 4 bases from J, with 11 bases in between. The CDR3 runs 13 residues. This clone was detected a few times. Antigen: not known. The sample was PBMCs, taken before nivolumab (anti-PD-1) treatment. V gene TRBV30 combines with J gene TRBJ1-1, with TRBD1 as a possible D gene (6 bases). This sequence originates from a person between 40 and 80 years old with oral cavity squamous cell carcinoma. The CDR3 coding sequence is TGTGCCTGGAGTAGAGAAGGGGGCACTGAAGCTTTCTTT. This sequence encodes CAWSREGGTEAFF. The full variable domain, with the rest looked up from reference TRBV30 and TRBJ1-1, is SQTIHQWPATLVQPVGSPLSLECTVEGTSNPNLYWYRQAAGRGLQLLFYSVGIGQISSEVPQNLSASRPQDRQFILSSKKLLLSDSGFYLCAWSREGGTEAFFGQGTRLTVV.